The next 26 T cell receptor beta chains were all read from a single sample in a study of shared clonotypes between healthy human individuals. Repertoires were generated with immunoSEQ multiplex PCR, while TCRdb's copy carries only in-frame clones and drops some. The data show about 1,800,000 clones, less than 95% seen once. Selected positively for CCR7 and CD45RO-negative, naive CD8 cells excluded terminally differentiated effector memory CD45RA+ cells. The source material was naive CD8+ T cells sorted from blood. The source of these receptors is a young man in good health.

This chain joins TRBV7-9 and TRBJ1-1; D call uncertain. Germline CDR1 and CDR2: SEHNR and FQNEAQ (reference sequence). V lost 5 bases and J lost 3, with 10 bases in between. CDR3 size: 13 residues. The DNA for the CDR3 is TGTGCCAGCAGCCCCCCCCTAGACACTGAAGCTTTCTTT. Translation: CASSPPLDTEAFF.

The chain employs TRBV10-2 and TRBJ2-7; TRBD2 might be the D (5 bases). The length of the CDR3 is 13 residues. Germline CDR1 is WSHSY and CDR2 is SAAADI. The V end was cut by 2 bases, the J end by 3 bases, with 8 bases between. In DNA, the CDR3 is TGCGCCAGCAGTGAGCGGGGATTCTACGAGCAGTACTTC. Its translation is CASSERGFYEQYF.

V is TRBV28 and J is TRBJ2-1; 9 bases are a match to TRBD2. CDR3 length equals 16 residues. The germline V gene has CDR1 MDHEN and CDR2 SYDVKM. Unmatched junction bases numbered 10, after V lost 5 bases and J lost 5 bases. The CDR3 sequence is CASSPFGGGGDNEQFF. The CDR3 region has the DNA TGTGCCAGCAGTCCGTTCGGTGGCGGGGGGGACAATGAGCAGTTCTTC.

V usage is TRBV10-1 and J usage is TRBJ2-1; TRBD1 agrees at 9 bases. J gave up 1 base and V 2 bases, and 6 bases lay outside the gene matches. This CDR3 comprises 17 residues. Germline assignment: CDR1 WNHNN and CDR2 SYGVQD (reference sequence). This CDR3 reads CASSEVVGTGSYNEQFF. Here the CDR3 DNA reads TGCGCCAGCAGTGAGGTAGTTGGGACAGGGTCCTACAATGAGCAGTTCTTC.

The chain combines TRBV9 with TRBJ2-2; D may be TRBD2 (5 bases). The length of the CDR3 is 15 residues. V was cut by 0 bases and J by 3 bases, with 9 bases left in between. Germline V gene data show CDR1 as SGDLS and CDR2 as YYNGEE. The CDR3: CASSVVGDHTGELFF. CDR3 DNA sequence: TGTGCCAGCAGCGTAGTCGGGGATCACACCGGGGAGCTGTTTTTT.

The chain has TRBV10-2 and TRBJ2-7, with D possibly TRBD1 on 6 matching bases. Germline CDR1 is WSHSY and CDR2 is SAAADI. The CDR3 is made up of 15 amino acids. V was shortened by 7 bases and J by 1 base, with 17 bases between the two germline ends. The CDR3 nucleotides are TGCGCCAGCAAATTGACAGGCTTAGCGTCCTACGAGCAGTACTTC. Amino acids: CASKLTGLASYEQYF.

The J gene is TRBJ1-4, the V gene TRBV7-9; D ambiguous. Deletions cut 5 bases from V and 1 base from J, with 11 bases between. Germline CDR1 reads SEHNR; CDR2 reads FQNEAQ (reference sequence). CDR3 size: 15 residues. The CDR3 loop is CASSPTDLTNEKLFF. The CDR3 bases are TGTGCCAGCAGCCCAACGGATCTAACTAATGAAAAACTGTTTTTT. Full variable domain (remainder filled in from reference TRBV7-9 and TRBJ1-4): DTGVSQNPRHKITKRGQNVTFRCDPISEHNRLYWYRQTLGQGPEFLTYFQNEAQLEKSRLLSDRFSAERPKGSFSTLEIQRTEQGDSAMYLCASSPTDLTNEKLFFGSGTQLSVL.

The chain is built from TRBV5-1 and TRBJ2-4; 9 positions agree with TRBD1. V shed 3 bases and J 6 bases; nucleotides not matched to a gene: 7. This CDR3 comprises 15 residues. Germline CDR1 and CDR2: SGHRS and YFSETQ. CDR3 DNA sequence: TGCGCCAGCAGCTCTGACAGGGGGGTAGGAAACATTCAGTACTTC. Amino acid sequence: CASSSDRGVGNIQYF.

The rearrangement uses TRBV29-1 and TRBJ2-7, with D possibly TRBD2 on 6 matching bases. V lost 2 bases, J lost 0 bases, and 11 bases lay in between. CDR3 size: 14 residues. CDR1 is SQVTM and CDR2 is ANQGSEA in the germline V gene. The CDR3 DNA reads TGCAGCGTTGAATACGGGGGACTCTCCTACGAGCAGTACTTC. Amino acid sequence: CSVEYGGLSYEQYF.

This clone was seen only a few times. V gene TRBV7-9 combines with J gene TRBJ2-5; no clear D gene. The length of the CDR3 is 13 residues. Germline assignment: CDR1 SEHNR and CDR2 FQNEAQ (reference sequence). V lost 2 bases, J lost 3 bases, and 7 bases lay in between. In nucleotides, the CDR3 is TGTGCCAGCAGCTTACACAGCGAAGAGACCCAGTACTTC. Its translation: CASSLHSEETQYF.

This clone was found once. The gene calls are TRBV11-2 and TRBJ2-7; 11 nucleotides align to TRBD2. The CDR3 spans 15 residues. Looked up from germline, CDR1 is SGHAT and CDR2 is FQNNGV. The J segment lost 0 bases and the V segment lost 5 bases, leaving 3 bases of the junction unmatched. The CDR3: CASSIAGGISYEQYF. CDR3 nucleotide sequence: TGTGCCAGCAGCATAGCGGGAGGGATCTCCTACGAGCAGTACTTC.

J is TRBJ2-3 and V is TRBV18; 9 bases are shared with TRBD1. Per the germline V gene, CDR1 is KGHSH and CDR2 is LQKENI. The CDR3 is 14 residues long. Trimming cost V 8 bases and J 3 bases; bases outside gene matches: 6. CDR3 bases: TGTGCCAGCGCCACCGGACAGGGGACAGATACGCAGTATTTT. Protein sequence: CASATGQGTDTQYF.

V is TRBV25-1 and J is TRBJ1-4; no definite D call. This CDR3 has 17 residues. V was trimmed by 1 base and J by 5 bases, leaving 17 bases between them. Germline V lookup: CDR1 MGHDK, CDR2 SYGVNS. CDR3 region: CASSESATVGLNEKLFF. The CDR3 DNA reads as TGTGCCAGCAGTGAATCCGCCACGGTAGGGCTCAATGAAAAACTGTTTTTT.

The rearrangement uses TRBV6-1 and TRBJ2-2; 10 bases are a match to TRBD2. The CDR3 sequence is 17 residues long. V was clipped by 4 bases and J by 5 bases; unmatched bases: 10. Germline CDR1 reads MNHNS; CDR2 reads SASEGT. Here the CDR3 DNA reads TGTGCCAGCAGTGGTGGTAGCGGGGGGATCGTAACCGGGGAGCTGTTTTTT. Amino acid sequence: CASSGGSGGIVTGELFF.

The chain has TRBV6-1 and TRBJ2-7; D might be TRBD2 (5 bases). Trimming pared 3 bases from V and 2 bases from J, leaving 11 bases between. The CDR3 is 14 amino acids. Germline CDR1 and CDR2: MNHNS and SASEGT. The CDR3 DNA reads as TGTGCCAGCAGTGATATGGAGGTGACCTACGAGCAGTACTTC. This encodes CASSDMEVTYEQYF.

This chain connects TRBV2 to TRBJ2-2; 8 positions match TRBD1. This CDR3 is 16 amino acids long. Germline V gene lookup returns CDR1 SNHLY and CDR2 FYNNEI. The V gene end was trimmed by 3 bases and the J gene end by 5 bases; junction bases not matched to a gene: 8. The CDR3 region is CASSEKDRVETGELFF. In DNA, the CDR3 is TGTGCCAGCAGTGAGAAGGACAGGGTGGAAACCGGGGAGCTGTTTTTT. The full variable domain, in which reference TRBV2 and TRBJ2-2 provide the parts outside the CDR3, is EPEVTQTPSHQVTQMGQEVILRCVPISNHLYFYWYRQILGQKVEFLVSFYNNEISEKSEIFDDQFSVERPDGSNFTLKIRSTKLEDSAMYFCASSEKDRVETGELFFGEGSRLTVL.

The CDR3 spells CSVEGGEGTGELFF. The DNA for the CDR3 is TGCAGCGTTGAGGGCGGGGAGGGCACCGGGGAGCTGTTTTTT. The V and J genes are TRBV29-1 and TRBJ2-2, with 7 positions matching TRBD2. After removal of 3 bases from V and 4 bases from J, the junction contained 5 bases not matched to a gene. CDR3 length equals 14 residues. The germline V gene has CDR1 SQVTM and CDR2 ANQGSEA.

The chain has TRBV10-2 and TRBJ2-2, with 7 bases aligning to TRBD1. Germline-derived CDR1 and CDR2 are WSHSY and SAAADI. There are 15 residues in the CDR3. Trimming at V came to 7 bases and at J to 3 bases, leaving 8 bases not matched to a gene. CDR3 in amino acids: CASKGEGAHTGELFF. The CDR3 DNA reads as TGCGCCAGCAAGGGTGAGGGGGCGCACACCGGGGAGCTGTTTTTT.

The chain recombines TRBV7-9 with TRBJ2-7; maybe TRBD1 (5 bases). Germline V gives CDR1 SEHNR, CDR2 FQNEAQ (reference sequence). With 5 bases removed from V and 0 bases from J, the gap between germline ends came to 11 bases. CDR3 length: 14 amino acids. The CDR3 here is CASSHDRSSYEQYF. The CDR3 DNA reads TGTGCCAGCAGCCACGACAGAAGCTCCTACGAGCAGTACTTC.

This chain links TRBV7-9 with TRBJ2-5; D gene uncertain. This CDR3 region has 14 residues. Per germline, CDR1 SEHNR and CDR2 FQNEAQ (reference sequence). V gave up 6 bases and J gave up 1 base, with 12 bases separating them. CDR3 loop: CASSFSEGQETQYF. In nucleotides, the CDR3 is TGTGCCAGCAGTTTCAGTGAAGGCCAAGAGACCCAGTACTTC.

The sample holds a few counts of this clone. The chain couples TRBV19 to TRBJ1-2; D gene uncertain. Trimming left V 5 bases short and J 4 bases short, with 5 bases between. This CDR3 comprises 11 residues. In germline, CDR1 is LNHDA, CDR2 SQIVND (reference sequence). CDR3 nucleotides: TGTGCCAGTAGTGATACCTATGGCTACACCTTC. The encoded protein is CASSDTYGYTF.

This clone was detected once. The chain recombines TRBV4-2 with TRBJ2-7; D uncertain. The V gene's germline CDR1 is LGHNA and CDR2 YNFKEQ. The CDR3 loop spans 14 amino acids. V was cut by 1 base and J by 4 bases, with 11 bases left in between. CDR3 bases: TGTGCCAGCAGCCAAGTTGGTGATGGTTACGAGCAGTACTTC. Residues: CASSQVGDGYEQYF.

This chain connects TRBV5-1 to TRBJ2-3; 9 nucleotides line up with TRBD1. Per germline, CDR1 SGHRS and CDR2 YFSETQ. V dropped 4 bases and J dropped 3; count of bases not matched to a gene: 6. The CDR3 is made up of 15 amino acids. The CDR3 region is CASSGDRGWTDTQYF. The CDR3 DNA is TGCGCCAGCAGCGGCGACAGGGGGTGGACAGATACGCAGTATTTT.

The gene calls are TRBV6-5 and TRBJ2-1; D call uncertain. Per the germline V gene, CDR1 is MNHEY and CDR2 is SVGAGI. The V gene lost 6 bases and the J gene lost 8 bases, with 8 bases spanning the gap. The CDR3 extends over 11 amino acids. CDR3 region: CASSSSDEQFF. The CDR3 coding sequence is TGTGCCAGCAGCTCTTCCGATGAGCAGTTCTTC.

The chain employs TRBV2 and TRBJ1-2; no definite D call. Germline V gene lookup returns CDR1 SNHLY and CDR2 FYNNEI. The CDR3 loop spans 15 amino acids. V lost 4 bases and J lost 5, with 17 bases in between. The CDR3 is CASSGAEDAGYGYTF. CDR3 nucleotides: TGTGCCAGCAGTGGGGCCGAGGACGCCGGTTATGGCTACACCTTC.

The V call is TRBV5-1, the J call TRBJ1-2, with D possibly TRBD1 on 5 matching bases. The CDR3 is made up of 15 amino acids. The germline CDR1 and CDR2 sequences are SGHRS and YFSETQ. V was cut by 4 bases and J by 1 base, with 14 bases left in between. CDR3 sequence: CASSPSPGFNYGYTF. CDR3 in DNA: TGCGCCAGCAGCCCGTCGCCAGGGTTTAACTATGGCTACACCTTC.